One sample yielded the 15 T cell receptor beta chains listed below, sequenced in a study of blood T cell repertoires in COVID-19. Profiled with immunoSEQ multiplex PCR; TCRdb holds only in-frame clones, not every one. The profile covers fewer than 50,000 clones, with approximately 80% appearing a single time and under 20% taken by the ten largest. What was sequenced was peripheral blood. These receptors came from a man between 65 and 85 years old with acute or convalescent COVID-19.

The rearrangement links TRBV19 to TRBJ1-2; D uncertain. CDR1 is LNHDA, CDR2 SQIVND, per germline (reference sequence). V lost 3 bases and J lost 1, with 15 bases in between. This CDR3 contains 16 residues. CDR3 nucleotide sequence: TGTGCCAGTAGTATCGGGATATATATGGTTAACTATGGCTACACCTTC. It yields the protein CASSIGIYMVNYGYTF.

The chain carries TRBV4-3 and TRBJ2-1, with 8 bases that match TRBD2. J gave up 4 bases and V 1 base, and 6 bases lay outside the gene matches. Germline values: CDR1 LGHNA, CDR2 YSLEER. The CDR3 length is 16 residues. CDR3: CASSQGWRGVYNEQFF. The CDR3 nucleotides read TGCGCCAGCAGCCAAGGGTGGCGGGGGGTGTACAATGAGCAGTTCTTC.

The rearrangement uses TRBV20-1 and TRBJ2-7, with D perhaps matching TRBD1 (5 bases). CDR3 length equals 15 residues. Germline V gives CDR1 DFQATT, CDR2 SNEGSKA (reference sequence). V lost 3 bases to trimming and J lost 3 bases, with 18 bases between them. Written as DNA, the CDR3 is TGCAGTGCTAGTACCAGGGCGCAGAACTTCTACGAGCAGTACTTC. It yields the protein CSASTRAQNFYEQYF.

V and J are TRBV30 and TRBJ2-5, with TRBD1 matching 8 bases. This CDR3 has 14 residues. Trimming took 1 base from V and 5 from J; bases not matched to a gene: 6. Germline V CDR1 and CDR2: GTSNPN, SVGIG (reference sequence). In DNA form, the CDR3 reads TGTGCCTGGAGTGGATTGACAGGGGAGGAGACCCAGTACTTC. Amino acids: CAWSGLTGEETQYF.

The gene calls are TRBV11-2 and TRBJ1-1, with D unresolved. Germline values: CDR1 SGHAT, CDR2 FQNNGV. This CDR3 spans 14 amino acids. V was pared by 0 bases and J by 0 bases, with 5 bases between. CDR3 sequence: CASSLDRLNTEAFF. As DNA, the CDR3 is TGTGCCAGCAGCTTAGACCGTCTGAACACTGAAGCTTTCTTT.

In its sample, this clone was seen a few times. This chain uses TRBV4-3 with TRBJ1-5; possible D gene TRBD1, 6 bases. The V end lost 3 bases, the J end lost 8 bases, and 17 bases lay between the germline ends. The germline V gene has CDR1 LGHNA and CDR2 YSLEER. This CDR3 contains 15 residues. The CDR3 region is CASSQGVSRGEPQHF. The CDR3 DNA reads TGCGCCAGCAGCCAGGGGGTATCCAGGGGAGAGCCCCAGCATTTT.

This CDR3 reads CASSQDITGARVDGYTF. DNA for the CDR3: TGCGCCAGCAGCCAAGATATTACAGGGGCTCGGGTGGATGGCTACACCTTC. This sequence joins TRBV4-3 and TRBJ1-2, with 7 nucleotides matching TRBD1. The CDR3 has 17 amino acids. Unmatched junction bases numbered 13, after V lost 0 bases and J lost 6 bases. Germline V lookup: CDR1 LGHNA, CDR2 YSLEER.

This chain links TRBV5-1 with TRBJ2-3, with TRBD2 as a possible D gene (7 bases). The V end was cut by 0 bases, the J end by 7 bases, with 12 bases between. The CDR3 is 14 amino acids. Germline assignment: CDR1 SGHRS and CDR2 YFSETQ. This CDR3 is CASSLEGGLNTQYF. CDR3 nucleotide sequence: TGCGCCAGCAGCTTGGAGGGGGGGCTAAATACGCAGTATTTT.

This chain joins TRBV4-2 and TRBJ1-6; 10 bases line up with TRBD1. Germline CDR1 is LGHNA and CDR2 is YNFKEQ. J gave up 2 bases and V 4 bases, and 8 bases lay outside the gene matches. CDR3 length: 18 amino acids. CDR3 nucleotides: TGTGCCAGCAGCCCCGGTCGGGACAGGGGTACCTATAATTCACCCCTCCACTTT. This translates into CASSPGRDRGTYNSPLHF.

A single count supports this clone. The chain carries TRBV6-1 and TRBJ2-3; D not resolved. This CDR3 is built from 15 residues. Trimming removed 3 bases from V and 0 bases from J, with 10 bases in between. CDR1 and CDR2 (germline): MNHNS, SASEGT. The CDR3 loop reads CASSERQFSTDTQYF. CDR3 nucleotides: TGTGCCAGCAGTGAGCGGCAGTTTAGCACAGATACGCAGTATTTT.

The chain couples TRBV25-1 to TRBJ1-2; 10 bases align to TRBD1. J lost 4 bases, V lost 6 bases, and 11 bases had no gene match. This CDR3 comprises 16 residues. Germline CDR1 MGHDK, CDR2 SYGVNS. As DNA, the CDR3 is TGTGCCAGCAGCGACAGGGGGCTTCAAGGGTCCTATGGCTACACCTTC. Translated, it gives CASSDRGLQGSYGYTF.

The count of this clone is one. The chain carries TRBV3-1 (or the pseudogene TRBV3-2) and TRBJ1-3; TRBD1 aligns across 9 bases. V shed 4 bases, J shed 0 bases, and the junction held 7 bases outside the gene matches. The CDR3 runs to 17 residues. Looked up from germline, CDR1 is LGHDT and CDR2 is YNNKEL (reference sequence). This CDR3 reads CASSRKTGGPSGNTIYF. DNA of the CDR3: TGTGCCAGCAGCCGGAAGACAGGGGGGCCCTCTGGAAACACCATATATTTT.

The CDR3 DNA is TGTGCCAGCAGCTTAGGGGCCGCTAACTATGGCTACACCTTC. This sequence encodes CASSLGAANYGYTF. The chain couples TRBV11-2 to TRBJ1-2; D is unresolved. Germline V lookup: CDR1 SGHAT, CDR2 FQNNGV. The CDR3 is 14 residues long. V lost 1 base and J lost 0, with 6 bases in between.

The gene calls are TRBV10-3 and TRBJ1-3; D remains ambiguous. Germline V lookup: CDR1 ENHRY, CDR2 SYGVKD. CDR3 length: 13 residues. The V and J ends lost 6 bases and 2 bases respectively, with 8 bases between them. The CDR3 sequence: CAIRKEPGNTIYF. CDR3 coding DNA: TGTGCCATCAGAAAGGAGCCTGGAAACACCATATATTTT.

In its sample, this clone was seen once. This sequence joins TRBV7-9 and TRBJ1-2; TRBD1 might be the D (5 bases). V shed 1 base and J shed 6 bases, with 21 bases lying between them. In germline, CDR1 is SEHNR, CDR2 FQNEAQ (reference sequence). The CDR3 sequence is 17 residues long. CDR3 DNA sequence: TGTGCCAGCAGCTTAGAGTCAGGGCGAAGCAGGTTCCATGGCTACACCTTC. It codes for CASSLESGRSRFHGYTF. Variable domain in full (rest from reference TRBV7-9 and TRBJ1-2): DTGVSQNPRHKITKRGQNVTFRCDPISEHNRLYWYRQTLGQGPEFLTYFQNEAQLEKSRLLSDRFSAERPKGSFSTLEIQRTEQGDSAMYLCASSLESGRSRFHGYTFGSGTRLTVV.